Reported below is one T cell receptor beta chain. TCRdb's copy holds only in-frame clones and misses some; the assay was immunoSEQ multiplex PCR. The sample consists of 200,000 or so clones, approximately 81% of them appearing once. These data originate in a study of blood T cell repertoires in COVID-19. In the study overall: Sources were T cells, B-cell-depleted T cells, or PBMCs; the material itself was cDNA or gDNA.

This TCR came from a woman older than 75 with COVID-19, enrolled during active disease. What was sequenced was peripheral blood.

CDR3 region: CASSYSGDTEAFF. The CDR3 DNA follows: TGTGCCAGCAGTTATTCGGGTGACACTGAAGCTTTCTTT. J is TRBJ1-1 and V is TRBV27; no definite D call. This CDR3 is 13 amino acids long. Deletions cut 4 bases from V and 3 bases from J, with 9 bases between. Germline lookup yields CDR1 MNHEY and CDR2 SMNVEV (reference sequence).